A single sample gave rise to the 22 T cell receptor beta chains below, sequenced in a study of T cell responses to AZD1222 COVID-19 vaccine. Data came from immunoSEQ multiplex PCR; TCRdb stores just in-frame clones and leaves some out. The repertoire consists of around 100,000 clones, with around 87% occurring once and the leading ten covering over 4%. This sample comprised peripheral blood, obtained on day 0 of MenACWY control vaccination. These TCRs come from an adult in good health.

The rearrangement joins TRBV12-3 or TRBV12-4 to TRBJ1-3; D not resolved. The CDR3 extends over 12 amino acids. Between the trimmed V and J ends, which lost 4 bases and 3 bases, there was a span of 4 bases. The CDR3 DNA sequence: TGTGCCAGCAGTTGGAATGGAAACACCATATATTTT. It yields the protein CASSWNGNTIYF.

CDR3 amino acids: CASSLARARGNEQYF. The CDR3 DNA follows: TGTGCCAGCAGCTTAGCCAGGGCGCGCGGTAACGAGCAGTACTTC. The genes are TRBV7-9 and TRBJ2-7; D is possibly TRBD1 (5 bases). CDR1 and CDR2 (germline): SEHNR, FQNEAQ (reference sequence). The CDR3 is 15 amino acids. Trimming removed 0 bases at V and 5 bases at J, with 14 bases between.

The chain combines TRBV15 with TRBJ2-5; tentatively, D is TRBD2 (7 bases). This CDR3 is built from 16 residues. Germline V gives CDR1 LNHNV, CDR2 YYDKDF (reference sequence). V gave up 5 bases and J gave up 5 bases, with 21 bases separating them. CDR3 sequence: CATSSSAPQGGETQYF. The CDR3 nucleotides read TGTGCCACCAGCTCCTCTGCCCCACAGGGAGGGGAGACCCAGTACTTC.

The genes are TRBV2 and TRBJ1-6; no firm D call. The germline V and J ends were trimmed by 7 bases and 6 bases, with 10 bases remaining between them. The CDR3 is made up of 13 amino acids. Looked up from germline, CDR1 is SNHLY and CDR2 is FYNNEI. CDR3 bases: TGTGCCAGCAAAAGAGACATTAATTCACCCCTCCACTTT. Protein: CASKRDINSPLHF.

Note on this clone: The limits of the CDR3 on the DNA are not certain, so only TCRdb's listed CDR3 is given. This chain connects TRBV5-4 to TRBJ2-1; the D segment call TRBD1 is taken from the table without a DNA check. The CDR3 is made up of 12 amino acids, end residues included. CDR1 and CDR2 (germline): SGHNT, YYREEE (reference sequence). The CDR3 spells CASSLVGTGAFF.

The chain is built from TRBV6-5 and TRBJ2-1, with a weak D call TRBD2 (5 bases). CDR1 is MNHEY and CDR2 is SVGAGI in the germline V gene. The CDR3 loop spans 15 amino acids. V lost 5 bases and J 0 bases, leaving 11 bases between the germline ends. CDR3 loop: CASSIAFSSYNEQFF. The DNA for the CDR3 is TGTGCCAGCAGTATAGCGTTCAGCTCCTACAATGAGCAGTTCTTC.

The genes are TRBV18 and TRBJ2-2; possible D gene TRBD1, 5 bases. V gave up 3 bases and J gave up 1 base, with 9 bases separating them. The CDR3 covers 15 residues. The germline V gene encodes CDR1 KGHSH and CDR2 LQKENI. CDR3 residues: CASSPVTENTGELFF. In nucleotides, the CDR3 is TGTGCCAGCTCACCGGTGACAGAGAACACCGGGGAGCTGTTTTTT.

The genes are TRBV6-6 and TRBJ1-6; 9 bases map to TRBD1. J gave up 0 bases and V 5 bases, and 11 bases lay outside the gene matches. The CDR3 loop spans 19 amino acids. Germline V gene sequence: CDR1 MNHNY, CDR2 SVGAGI (reference sequence). CDR3 loop: CASSPPQGALSSYNSPLHF. In nucleotides, the CDR3 is TGTGCCAGCAGTCCGCCACAGGGGGCCCTGAGCTCCTATAATTCACCCCTCCACTTT.

J is TRBJ1-1 and V is TRBV2; D may be TRBD1 (5 bases). The V and J ends lost 3 bases and 2 bases respectively, with 25 bases between them. Looked up from germline, CDR1 is SNHLY and CDR2 is FYNNEI. This CDR3 region has 19 residues. CDR3 in DNA: TGTGCCAGCAGTGAGCAGGCTGTGGGGGGACCCCTTCCAAACACTGAAGCTTTCTTT. It translates to CASSEQAVGGPLPNTEAFF.

The rearrangement uses TRBV7-2 and TRBJ1-1, with D uncertain. Looked up from germline, CDR1 is SGHTA and CDR2 is FQGNSA. The length of the CDR3 is 13 residues. Trimming took off 5 bases at V and 2 bases at J, with 9 bases between the two ends. The CDR3 DNA reads as TGTGCCAGCAGCCTCAGTAGCAACACTGAAGCTTTCTTT. This gives the protein CASSLSSNTEAFF.

The chain uses TRBV19 and TRBJ2-7; perhaps TRBD1 as D (7 bases). Per the germline V gene, CDR1 is LNHDA and CDR2 is SQIVND (reference sequence). The CDR3 loop spans 14 amino acids. The V end was cut by 2 bases, the J end by 4 bases, with 12 bases between. The CDR3, as DNA: TGTGCCAGTAGTATAACGACAGGGAGGTACGAGCAGTACTTC. Translation: CASSITTGRYEQYF.

The chain has TRBV7-9 and TRBJ1-2; a weak D match, TRBD1 (5 bases). V lost 3 bases and J lost 8, with 13 bases in between. Germline CDR1 and CDR2: SEHNR and FQNEAQ (reference sequence). The CDR3 runs 13 residues. CDR3 nucleotide sequence: TGTGCCAGCAGCTTTTACTTACAGGACGGCTACACCTTC. Its translation is CASSFYLQDGYTF.

This sequence joins TRBV2 and TRBJ2-3; 9 bases agree with TRBD2. Looked up from germline, CDR1 is SNHLY and CDR2 is FYNNEI. Losses at the gene ends were 7 bases for V and 5 bases for J; bases not matched to a gene: 7. The CDR3 runs to 14 residues. The CDR3 coding sequence is TGTGCCAGCAACCTAGCGGGGTTGAAAGATACGCAGTATTTT. Its protein product is CASNLAGLKDTQYF. Complete variable domain (other parts from reference TRBV2 and TRBJ2-3): EPEVTQTPSHQVTQMGQEVILRCVPISNHLYFYWYRQILGQKVEFLVSFYNNEISEKSEIFDDQFSVERPDGSNFTLKIRSTKLEDSAMYFCASNLAGLKDTQYFGPGTRLTVL.

This chain joins TRBV4-3 and TRBJ1-4, with 7 bases fitting TRBD1. Germline trimming cut 4 bases from V and 7 bases from J; bases unmatched to any gene: 6. The CDR3 length is 14 residues. Germline V gene sequence: CDR1 LGHNA, CDR2 YSLEER. This chain's CDR3 is CASSRGQVREKLFF. DNA for the CDR3: TGCGCCAGCAGCCGCGGACAGGTTCGTGAAAAACTGTTTTTT.

This chain joins TRBV4-2 and TRBJ1-5, with a weak D call TRBD1 (6 bases). Trimming pared 4 bases from V and 6 bases from J, leaving 16 bases between. This CDR3 spans 15 amino acids. CDR1 is LGHNA, CDR2 YNFKEQ, per germline. The CDR3 loop is CASSRNGGGSQPQHF. As DNA, the CDR3 is TGTGCCAGCAGCCGGAACGGGGGGGGCTCTCAGCCCCAGCATTTT.

The chain combines TRBV7-2 with TRBJ2-5; D not certain. Germline V gives CDR1 SGHTA, CDR2 FQGNSA. The CDR3 loop spans 14 amino acids. The V gene lost 1 base and the J gene lost 5 bases, with 11 bases spanning the gap. CDR3 amino acids: CASSLVPEGETQYF. CDR3 nucleotides: TGTGCCAGCAGCTTAGTCCCCGAAGGGGAGACCCAGTACTTC.

The genes are TRBV7-6 and TRBJ2-2; no firm D call. In germline, CDR1 is SGHVS, CDR2 FNYEAQ. There are 14 residues in the CDR3. The V end lost 6 bases, the J end lost 3 bases, and 11 bases lay between the germline ends. CDR3 sequence reads: CASSSIGYTGELFF. For the CDR3, the DNA is TGTGCCAGCAGTTCGATTGGGTACACCGGGGAGCTGTTTTTT.

V gene TRBV5-8 combines with J gene TRBJ2-7; TRBD1 or TRBD2 may be the D gene (6 bases each). V dropped 4 bases and J dropped 5 bases, with 16 bases sitting between them. CDR1 SGHTS and CDR2 YDEGEE come from the germline V gene. The CDR3 consists of 14 residues. The DNA for the CDR3 is TGTGCCAGCAGCCTCCCCCTACGGGGGCACGAGCAGTACTTC. Residues: CASSLPLRGHEQYF.

The chain carries TRBV5-4 and TRBJ1-5, with TRBD1 as a possible D gene (5 bases). Germline-derived CDR1 and CDR2 are SGHNT and YYREEE (reference sequence). There are 15 residues in the CDR3. Trimming removed 0 bases from V and 2 bases from J, with 9 bases in between. The CDR3 coding sequence is TGTGCCAGCAGCTTGGGGGGCAGGGGCAATCAGCCCCAGCATTTT. This codes for CASSLGGRGNQPQHF.

In this sample, this clone turned up once. The chain combines TRBV5-1 with TRBJ2-7; no definite D call. This CDR3 has 14 amino acids. V was clipped by 7 bases and J by 2 bases, with 16 bases between them. CDR1 and CDR2 (germline): SGHRS, YFSETQ. CDR3 loop: CASGQSTPAYEQYF. The CDR3 bases are TGCGCCAGCGGTCAGAGTACTCCCGCCTACGAGCAGTACTTC.

The chain employs TRBV10-2 and TRBJ1-2; D gene ambiguous. CDR1 is WSHSY and CDR2 is SAAADI in the germline V gene. V shed 2 bases and J shed 6 bases, with 10 bases lying between them. CDR3 length: 13 residues. The CDR3 DNA reads as TGCGCCAGCAGTGAGAGCGGGGAAAATGGCTACACCTTC. Translated: CASSESGENGYTF.

The chain carries TRBV7-8 and TRBJ1-5; D possibly corresponds to TRBD1 (5 bases). Looked up from germline, CDR1 is SGHVS and CDR2 is FQNEAQ. The CDR3 covers 16 residues. Trimming removed 1 base at V and 0 bases at J, with 10 bases between. This CDR3 reads CASSLEGLYSNQPQHF. The CDR3 DNA is TGTGCCAGCAGCTTAGAGGGGCTCTATAGCAATCAGCCCCAGCATTTT.